A single sample gave rise to the 30 T cell receptor beta chains below, sequenced in a study of blood T cell repertoires in COVID-19. Sequencing used immunoSEQ multiplex PCR; TCRdb keeps in-frame clones, though not all of them. The sample carries 96,000 or so clones, 81% recorded once. Sequences were obtained from peripheral blood. These receptors were collected from an older man with COVID-19, enrolled during active disease.

About this clone itself: Relative to the germline gene, one junction end is altered; a read error may explain this. V gene TRBV5-6 combines with J gene TRBJ1-6, with TRBD1 matching 7 bases. The CDR3 has 11 amino acids. Germline V lookup: CDR1 SGHDT, CDR2 YYEEEE. Here the CDR3 reads CASSSSGTAEF. The CDR3 DNA sequence: TGTGCCAGCAGCTCCTCCGGGACAGCTGAGTTT.

The V gene is TRBV10-3, the J gene TRBJ2-3; TRBD1 agrees at 7 bases. The CDR3 is 14 amino acids. Germline V lookup: CDR1 ENHRY, CDR2 SYGVKD. J lost 2 bases, V lost 2 bases, and 1 base had no gene match. In DNA form, the CDR3 reads TGTGCCATCAGTGAGACAGGGGACACAGATACGCAGTATTTT. As protein: CAISETGDTDTQYF.

V and J are TRBV10-2 and TRBJ1-5; tentatively, D is TRBD1 (6 bases). The V gene's germline CDR1 is WSHSY and CDR2 SAAADI. Trimming shortened V by 10 bases and J by 3 bases, and 13 bases separated the two germline ends. The CDR3 contains 13 residues. The CDR3 here is CATAGQLNQPQHF. The CDR3, as DNA: TGCGCCACCGCTGGACAGCTCAATCAGCCCCAGCATTTT.

The chain uses TRBV3-1 (or the pseudogene TRBV3-2) and TRBJ2-1; TRBD1 matches 8 bases. The CDR3 extends over 15 amino acids. With 4 bases clipped from V and 1 base from J, the junction kept 3 bases outside the gene matches. CDR1 and CDR2 from the germline V gene are LGHDT and YNNKEL (reference sequence). CDR3 in amino acids: CASSLGQGSYNEQFF. CDR3 DNA sequence: TGTGCCAGCAGCCTTGGACAGGGTTCCTACAATGAGCAGTTCTTC.

There are a few counts of this clone. The rearrangement uses TRBV11-2 and TRBJ2-7; a weak D match, TRBD2 (5 bases). CDR3 length: 15 amino acids. The germline gives CDR1 SGHAT, CDR2 FQNNGV. The V and J ends lost 3 bases and 6 bases respectively, with 18 bases between them. CDR3 bases: TGTGCCAGCAGCTTTGCCATTATTCAAGGAGGCGAGCAGTACTTC. Its protein is CASSFAIIQGGEQYF.

A single count supports this clone. This chain uses TRBV6-5 with TRBJ1-5, with D maybe TRBD1 (6 bases). The ends were cut back, 4 bases at V and 0 bases at J, with 10 bases in the middle. Germline CDR1 reads MNHEY; CDR2 reads SVGAGI. The CDR3 sequence is 15 residues long. In nucleotides, the CDR3 is TGTGCCAGCAGTTTGACAGGCTATAGCAATCAGCCCCAGCATTTT. This gives the protein CASSLTGYSNQPQHF.

V is TRBV13 and J is TRBJ2-1, with D perhaps matching TRBD2 (6 bases). The CDR3 extends over 18 amino acids. CDR1 is PRHDT and CDR2 is FYEKMQ in the germline V gene (reference sequence). V lost 5 bases and J 6 bases, leaving 26 bases between the germline ends. The CDR3 loop reads CASSTRRRGPQDLNEQFF. The CDR3, as DNA: TGTGCCAGCAGCACACGGAGGCGGGGACCCCAAGACCTCAATGAGCAGTTCTTC.

This clone has just one count. The chain links TRBV5-1 to TRBJ2-1, with 9 bases identical to TRBD1. The CDR3 is 15 residues long. J lost 6 bases, V lost 5 bases, and 9 bases had no gene match. Looked up from germline, CDR1 is SGHRS and CDR2 is YFSETQ. The CDR3 coding sequence is TGCGCCAGCAGGGCCCGGGACAGGGCAGCCAATGAGCAGTTCTTC. As protein: CASRARDRAANEQFF.

V and J are TRBV27 and TRBJ1-1; D ambiguous. The V end was cut by 0 bases, the J end by 0 bases, with 17 bases between. The V gene's germline CDR1 is MNHEY and CDR2 SMNVEV (reference sequence). This CDR3 is built from 18 residues. The CDR3 here is CASSLSIPQALMNTEAFF. The DNA for the CDR3 is TGTGCCAGCAGTTTATCGATTCCTCAAGCACTTATGAACACTGAAGCTTTCTTT.

The chain employs TRBV6-5 and TRBJ1-2, with D possibly TRBD1 on 6 matching bases. V dropped 7 bases and J dropped 1 base, with 16 bases sitting between them. CDR3 length equals 15 residues. Germline lookup yields CDR1 MNHEY and CDR2 SVGAGI. The CDR3 sequence is CASTLRGRGNYGYTF. The CDR3 DNA sequence: TGTGCCAGCACCTTAAGGGGCAGGGGTAACTATGGCTACACCTTC.

This clone was seen a single time. The chain recombines TRBV5-1 with TRBJ2-5; D not certain. Germline V gene data show CDR1 as SGHRS and CDR2 as YFSETQ. The CDR3 consists of 15 residues. V lost 0 bases and J lost 5, with 14 bases in between. CDR3 sequence (DNA): TGCGCCAGCAGCTTGGATGGTACCCCCGGGGAGACCCAGTACTTC. Residues: CASSLDGTPGETQYF.

This clone was detected once. V is TRBV9 and J is TRBJ1-2; possible D gene TRBD1, 5 bases. Trimming stripped 1 base from V and 6 bases from J, with 13 bases between. The CDR3 consists of 14 residues. The germline CDR1 and CDR2 sequences are SGDLS and YYNGEE. The CDR3 DNA reads TGTGCCAGCAGCGTAAGGGGCGCCGGTAATGGCTACACCTTC. Translation: CASSVRGAGNGYTF. Variable domain in full (rest from reference TRBV9 and TRBJ1-2): DSGVTQTPKHLITATGQRVTLRCSPRSGDLSVYWYQQSLDQGLQFLIQYYNGEERAKGNILERFSAQQFPDLHSELNLSSLELGDSALYFCASSVRGAGNGYTFGSGTRLTVV.

J is TRBJ2-1 and V is TRBV4-3; a possible D gene is TRBD2 (7 bases). V shed 0 bases and J shed 10 bases, with 16 bases lying between them. Germline CDR1 reads LGHNA; CDR2 reads YSLEER. This CDR3 comprises 15 residues. The CDR3 region is CASSQEFGGHGEQFF. The CDR3 bases are TGCGCCAGCAGCCAAGAGTTCGGGGGGCATGGCGAGCAGTTCTTC.

The rearrangement links TRBV5-1 to TRBJ1-3; D unclear. CDR3 length equals 13 residues. Germline V CDR1 and CDR2: SGHRS, YFSETQ. The V and J ends lost 0 bases and 4 bases respectively, with 5 bases between them. The CDR3 nucleotides are TGCGCCAGCAGCTTGGGAGGCGGAAACACCATATATTTT. It translates to CASSLGGGNTIYF.

The rearrangement joins TRBV25-1 to TRBJ2-4; D is perhaps TRBD2 (5 bases). CDR1 and CDR2 (germline): MGHDK, SYGVNS. The CDR3 has 15 residues. The V end lost 2 bases, the J end lost 8 bases, and 16 bases lay between the germline ends. CDR3 loop: CASSENRPLGDIQYF. The CDR3 nucleotides read TGTGCCAGCAGTGAAAACCGGCCTCTCGGGGACATTCAGTACTTC.

This clone was seen only a few times. The gene calls are TRBV27 and TRBJ2-1, with a weak D call TRBD1 (5 bases). The CDR3 contains 15 residues. The germline CDR1 and CDR2 sequences are MNHEY and SMNVEV (reference sequence). V shed 7 bases and J shed 4 bases, with 17 bases lying between them. As DNA, the CDR3 is TGTGCCAGCACCTCCCTAGGGGCGATTTACAATGAGCAGTTCTTC. Translated: CASTSLGAIYNEQFF.

V gene TRBV19 combines with J gene TRBJ1-5; D may be TRBD1 (5 bases). Germline CDR1 reads LNHDA; CDR2 reads SQIVND (reference sequence). Trimming removed 5 bases at V and 2 bases at J, with 13 bases between. The CDR3 is made up of 15 amino acids. Here the CDR3 reads CASSRQGWGNQPQHF. CDR3 nucleotides: TGTGCCAGTAGTCGGCAGGGATGGGGCAATCAGCCCCAGCATTTT. Complete variable domain (other parts from reference TRBV19 and TRBJ1-5): DGGITQSPKYLFRKEGQNVTLSCEQNLNHDAMYWYRQDPGQGLRLIYYSQIVNDFQKGDIAEGYSVSREKKESFPLTVTSAQKNPTAFYLCASSRQGWGNQPQHFGDGTRLSIL.

The chain has TRBV6-1 and TRBJ2-1; 7 bases are a match to TRBD2. The CDR3 loop spans 15 amino acids. Per germline, CDR1 MNHNS and CDR2 SASEGT. After removal of 2 bases from V and 7 bases from J, the junction contained 8 bases not matched to a gene. The CDR3 protein is CASSEHTSDENEQFF. DNA of the CDR3: TGTGCCAGCAGTGAACACACTAGCGATGAAAATGAGCAGTTCTTC.

The rearrangement links TRBV7-2 to TRBJ2-3; TRBD2 matches 12 bases. V lost 2 bases to trimming and J lost 6 bases; unmatched junction nucleotides: 6. CDR3 length: 16 amino acids. The germline gives CDR1 SGHTA, CDR2 FQGNSA. CDR3 residues: CASSLSPSGGADTQYF. CDR3 nucleotides: TGTGCCAGCAGCTTATCACCTAGCGGGGGGGCCGATACGCAGTATTTT.

The gene calls are TRBV25-1 and TRBJ2-1; TRBD1 matches 9 bases. The CDR3 covers 15 residues. The germline gives CDR1 MGHDK, CDR2 SYGVNS. With V trimmed by 6 bases and J by 3 bases, 6 bases remained unmatched. CDR3 in DNA: TGTGCCAGCAGAGAAGGACAGGGGTTCTACAATGAGCAGTTCTTC. Its translation: CASREGQGFYNEQFF.

Only one count was recorded for this clone. The V and J genes are TRBV2 and TRBJ2-7; a weak D match, TRBD2 (6 bases). The CDR3 length is 15 residues. Between the trimmed V and J ends, which lost 5 bases and 4 bases, there was a span of 18 bases. The germline V gene has CDR1 SNHLY and CDR2 FYNNEI. The CDR3 loop reads CASSLGGVGSYEQYF. The DNA for the CDR3 is TGTGCCAGCAGTCTGGGGGGAGTAGGATCGTACGAGCAGTACTTC.

The chain uses TRBV7-6 and TRBJ1-4; D possibly corresponds to TRBD1 (5 bases). Germline CDR1 is SGHVS and CDR2 is FNYEAQ. With 4 bases removed from V and 2 bases from J, the gap between germline ends came to 14 bases. This CDR3 has 16 residues. CDR3 amino acids: CASSSQLAGTNEKLFF. CDR3 nucleotide sequence: TGTGCCAGCAGCTCACAGTTGGCAGGGACTAATGAAAAACTGTTTTTT.

This clone was detected once. The chain carries TRBV7-6 and TRBJ2-7, with 8 bases identical to TRBD1. The CDR3 covers 15 residues. Germline V lookup: CDR1 SGHVS, CDR2 FNYEAQ. The V segment lost 5 bases and the J segment 0 bases; nucleotides outside the gene matches: 6. The CDR3, as DNA: TGTGCCAGCAGCCAGGACAGGGTGGGCTCCTACGAGCAGTACTTC. This translates into CASSQDRVGSYEQYF. The entire variable domain, with the rest obtained from reference TRBV7-6 and TRBJ2-7, is as follows: GAGVSQSPRYKVTKRGQDVALRCDPISGHVSLYWYRQALGQGPEFLTYFNYEAQQDKSGLPNDRFSAERPEGSISTLTIQRTEQRDSAMYRCASSQDRVGSYEQYFGPGTRLTVT.

This clone was seen only a few times. The chain has TRBV2 and TRBJ2-1, with D perhaps TRBD1 (5 bases). V dropped 7 bases and J dropped 5 bases, with 18 bases sitting between them. This CDR3 contains 15 residues. Germline-derived CDR1 and CDR2 are SNHLY and FYNNEI. The CDR3 DNA is TGTGCCAGCACCTCTATGAGGACACCAAACAATGAGCAGTTCTTC. Its translation: CASTSMRTPNNEQFF. The whole variable domain, remainder taken from reference TRBV2 and TRBJ2-1, is EPEVTQTPSHQVTQMGQEVILRCVPISNHLYFYWYRQILGQKVEFLVSFYNNEISEKSEIFDDQFSVERPDGSNFTLKIRSTKLEDSAMYFCASTSMRTPNNEQFFGPGTRLTVL.

The chain has TRBV7-3 and TRBJ2-6, with 9 bases fitting TRBD1. V was pared by 6 bases and J by 0 bases, with 3 bases of the junction left unmatched. CDR1 and CDR2 from the germline V gene are SGHTA and FQGTGA. The CDR3 is 16 residues long. The CDR3: CASSRTGVSGANVLTF. CDR3 DNA: TGTGCCAGCAGTAGGACAGGGGTCTCTGGGGCCAACGTCCTGACTTTC.

The chain recombines TRBV10-2 with TRBJ1-3, with D tentatively TRBD1 (5 bases). V was shortened by 4 bases and J by 0 bases, with 13 bases between the two germline ends. This CDR3 contains 16 residues. Germline V gene sequence: CDR1 WSHSY, CDR2 SAAADI. CDR3 coding DNA: TGCGCCAGCAGTGCGGCAGGGATTTACTCTGGAAACACCATATATTTT. Protein: CASSAAGIYSGNTIYF.

V usage is TRBV9 and J usage is TRBJ2-1, with D tentatively TRBD2 (6 bases). Germline CDR1 SGDLS, CDR2 YYNGEE. This CDR3 is built from 13 residues. The ends were cut back, 4 bases at V and 13 bases at J, with 18 bases in the middle. The CDR3 protein is CASSQRDSRTQFF. CDR3 nucleotide sequence: TGTGCCAGCAGCCAACGGGACTCTCGAACCCAGTTCTTC.

The rearrangement links TRBV19 to TRBJ2-1; 11 bases line up with TRBD2. CDR3 length equals 15 residues. The V gene's germline CDR1 is LNHDA and CDR2 SQIVND (reference sequence). J was trimmed by 8 bases and V by 3 bases; bases with no gene match: 6. The CDR3 DNA sequence: TGTGCCAGTAGTATTTTAGCGGGAGGGAGCTATGAGCAGTTCTTC. Its translation: CASSILAGGSYEQFF.

This chain connects TRBV11-2 to TRBJ2-2; D gene ambiguous. The CDR3 is made up of 13 amino acids. Germline assignment: CDR1 SGHAT and CDR2 FQNNGV. V lost 3 bases, J lost 3 bases, and 5 bases lay in between. The CDR3 coding sequence is TGTGCCAGCAGCTTCACAGACACCGGGGAGCTGTTTTTT. Amino acids: CASSFTDTGELFF.

This sequence joins TRBV5-8 and TRBJ1-5, with D possibly matching TRBD1 (5 bases). The CDR3 spans 15 residues. Per the germline V gene, CDR1 is SGHTS and CDR2 is YDEGEE. With 5 bases removed from V and 2 bases from J, the gap between germline ends came to 14 bases. CDR3: CASSQGGRGNQPQHF. Here the CDR3 DNA reads TGTGCCAGCAGTCAGGGAGGGAGGGGCAATCAGCCCCAGCATTTT. Using reference TRBV5-8 and TRBJ1-5 for the parts outside the CDR3, the full variable domain is EAGVTQSPTHLIKTRGQQATLRCSPISGHTSVYWYQQALGLGLQFLLWYDEGEERNRGNFPPRFSGRQFPNYSSELNVNALELEDSALYLCASSQGGRGNQPQHFGDGTRLSIL.